The T cell receptor beta chain under discussion was sequenced for a study of shared clonotypes between healthy human individuals. TCRdb's copy holds only in-frame clones and misses some; the assay was immunoSEQ multiplex PCR. Of fewer than 3 million clones in the sample, 80% to 95% are singletons; the top ten hold 0.3% to 0.45%. The CDR3 consists of 16 residues. The V end was cut by 6 bases, the J end by 0 bases, with 14 bases between. CDR1 is MDHEN and CDR2 is SYDVKM in the germline V gene. The rearrangement joins TRBV28 to TRBJ1-4; tentative D call: TRBD1 (5 bases). The sequence came from a man aged 18 to 29 in good health. Some clones in this sample may be carry-over from other donors' samples. Sequenced material: naive CD4+ T cells from PBMCs. Subset indicated: CD45RA+ positively selected. This CDR3 is CASSPGTVATNEKLFF. The CDR3 DNA is TGTGCCAGCAGCCCTGGGACGGTTGCAACTAATGAAAAACTGTTTTTT.